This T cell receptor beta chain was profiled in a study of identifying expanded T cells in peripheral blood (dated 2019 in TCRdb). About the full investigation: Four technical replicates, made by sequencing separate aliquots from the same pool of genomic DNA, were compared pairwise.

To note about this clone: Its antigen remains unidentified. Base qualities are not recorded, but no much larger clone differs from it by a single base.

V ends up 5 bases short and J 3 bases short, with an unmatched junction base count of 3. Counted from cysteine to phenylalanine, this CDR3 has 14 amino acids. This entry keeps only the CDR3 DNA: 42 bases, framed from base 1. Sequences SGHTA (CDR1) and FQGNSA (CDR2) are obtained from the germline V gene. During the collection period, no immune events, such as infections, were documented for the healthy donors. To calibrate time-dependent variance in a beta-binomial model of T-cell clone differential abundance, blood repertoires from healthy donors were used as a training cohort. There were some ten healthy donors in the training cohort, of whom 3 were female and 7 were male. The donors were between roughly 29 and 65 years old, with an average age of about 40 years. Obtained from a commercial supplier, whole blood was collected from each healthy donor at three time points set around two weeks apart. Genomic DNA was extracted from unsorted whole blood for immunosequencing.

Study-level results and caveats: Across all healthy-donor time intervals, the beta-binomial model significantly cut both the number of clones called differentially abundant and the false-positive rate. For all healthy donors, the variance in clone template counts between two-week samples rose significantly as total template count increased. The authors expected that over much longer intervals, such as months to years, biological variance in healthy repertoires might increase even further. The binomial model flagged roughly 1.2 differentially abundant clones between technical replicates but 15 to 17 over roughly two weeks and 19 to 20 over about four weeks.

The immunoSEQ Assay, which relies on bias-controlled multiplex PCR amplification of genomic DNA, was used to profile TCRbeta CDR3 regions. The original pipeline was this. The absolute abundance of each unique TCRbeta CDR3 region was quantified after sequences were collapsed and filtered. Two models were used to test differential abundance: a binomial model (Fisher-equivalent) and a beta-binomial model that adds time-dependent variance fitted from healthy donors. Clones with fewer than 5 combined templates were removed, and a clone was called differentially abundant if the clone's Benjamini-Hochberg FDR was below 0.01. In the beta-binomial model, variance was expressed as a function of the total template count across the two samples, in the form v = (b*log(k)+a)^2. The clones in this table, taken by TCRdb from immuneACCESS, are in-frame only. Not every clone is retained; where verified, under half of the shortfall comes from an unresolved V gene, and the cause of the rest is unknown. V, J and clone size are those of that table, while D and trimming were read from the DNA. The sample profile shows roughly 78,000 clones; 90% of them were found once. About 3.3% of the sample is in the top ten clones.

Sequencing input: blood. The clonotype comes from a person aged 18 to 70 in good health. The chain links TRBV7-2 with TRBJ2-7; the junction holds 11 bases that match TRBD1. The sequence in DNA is TGTGCCAGCAGCATGGACAGGGGGCTCTACGAGCAGTACTTC. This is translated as CASSMDRGLYEQYF.